The 14 T cell receptor beta chains given below trace back to one sample, sequenced in a study of the immune and genomic landscape of osteosarcoma. Libraries were prepared by immunoSEQ multiplex PCR; TCRdb keeps only in-frame clonotypes and omits some of them. The sample has roughly 1,500 clones; 55% to 75% are singletons. The source material was primary tumor tissue from the T10 vertebra. The receptors stem from a man in his late teens or twenties with osteosarcoma.

This clone is a singleton in its sample. The same CDR3 arises from other DNA sequences in this sample as well. The chain uses TRBV6-5 and TRBJ1-1, with D possibly TRBD1 on 5 matching bases. CDR3 length equals 12 residues. The V gene lost 2 bases and the J gene lost 4 bases, with 5 bases spanning the gap. Per germline, CDR1 MNHEY and CDR2 SVGAGI. The DNA of the CDR3 is TGTGCCAGCAGTTACGGGGGCACTGAAGCTTTCTTT. This encodes CASSYGGTEAFF.

The chain recombines TRBV6-1 with TRBJ1-2; no definite D call. This CDR3 has 14 amino acids. Per germline, CDR1 MNHNS and CDR2 SASEGT. V was shortened by 2 bases and J by 8 bases, with 15 bases between the two germline ends. The CDR3: CASSETFSALGYTF. The CDR3 coding sequence is TGTGCCAGCAGTGAAACTTTCTCGGCCTTAGGCTACACCTTC.

There are a few counts of this clone. The chain employs TRBV7-9 and TRBJ1-2; D is ambiguous. Between the trimmed V and J ends, which lost 1 base and 6 bases, there was a span of 6 bases. Germline-derived CDR1 and CDR2 are SEHNR and FQNEAQ (reference sequence). The CDR3 consists of 12 residues. CDR3 region: CASSLDGNGYTF. Here the CDR3 DNA reads TGTGCCAGCAGCTTAGACGGAAATGGCTACACCTTC.

The V gene is TRBV29-1, the J gene TRBJ2-1, with 10 bases aligning to TRBD2. Germline loops: CDR1 SQVTM, CDR2 ANQGSEA. J gave up 9 bases and V 8 bases, and 16 bases lay outside the gene matches. The CDR3 runs 15 residues. The CDR3 loop reads CSSSSGTSDLPEQFF. In DNA, the CDR3 is TGCAGCTCCTCCTCCGGGACTAGCGATCTCCCTGAGCAGTTCTTC.

The gene calls are TRBV2 and TRBJ2-5; 15 bases line up with TRBD2. CDR1 is SNHLY, CDR2 FYNNEI, per germline. The CDR3 spans 14 residues. The V and J ends lost 6 bases and 5 bases, in that order; junction bases with no gene match: 1. The CDR3 DNA reads as TGTGCCAGCAGCGGACTAGCGGGGGGGGAGACCCAGTACTTC. Encoded protein: CASSGLAGGETQYF. Together with reference TRBV2 and TRBJ2-5, the CDR3 gives the full variable domain: EPEVTQTPSHQVTQMGQEVILRCVPISNHLYFYWYRQILGQKVEFLVSFYNNEISEKSEIFDDQFSVERPDGSNFTLKIRSTKLEDSAMYFCASSGLAGGETQYFGPGTRLLVL.

The chain joins TRBV27 to TRBJ1-4; unclear D gene. The CDR3 sequence is 13 residues long. V was clipped by 6 bases and J by 4 bases, with 9 bases between them. Germline lookup yields CDR1 MNHEY and CDR2 SMNVEV (reference sequence). CDR3 bases: TGTGCCAGCAGGGACGTCCTTAATGAAAAACTGTTTTTT. This sequence encodes CASRDVLNEKLFF.

This rearrangement joins TRBV6-5 to TRBJ2-7; 8 nucleotides align to TRBD1. Germline trimming cut 7 bases from V and 2 bases from J; bases unmatched to any gene: 10. CDR1 and CDR2 (germline): MNHEY, SVGAGI. There are 15 residues in the CDR3. The DNA of the CDR3 is TGTGCCAGCACCCCCCGGGACAGGCCAACCTACGAGCAGTACTTC. The encoded protein is CASTPRDRPTYEQYF.

The J gene is TRBJ2-2, the V gene TRBV5-1, with 9 nucleotides matching TRBD1. Per germline, CDR1 SGHRS and CDR2 YFSETQ. J gave up 7 bases and V 4 bases, and 8 bases lay outside the gene matches. This CDR3 contains 15 residues. CDR3 amino acids: CASSHGTGINGELFF. Here the CDR3 DNA reads TGCGCCAGCAGCCACGGGACAGGGATTAACGGGGAGCTGTTTTTT.

Concerning this clone itself: A junction end diverges from the germline sequence, so it may reflect a read error. The gene calls are TRBV28 and TRBJ2-5; D may correspond to TRBD1 or TRBD2 (5 bases each). The CDR3 length is 12 residues. CDR1 and CDR2 from the germline V gene are MDHEN and SYDVKM. In nucleotides, the CDR3 is TGTGCCAGCAGTTTTAGTTCGCAGGGAGAGCACTTC. Its protein is CASSFSSQGEHF.

The chain joins TRBV2 to TRBJ2-1; D unresolved. Trimming cost V 7 bases and J 2 bases, with 9 bases left between them. Germline V lookup: CDR1 SNHLY, CDR2 FYNNEI. The CDR3 covers 13 residues. CDR3 sequence: CASKRSAYNEQFF. The CDR3 DNA is TGTGCCAGCAAAAGGTCGGCCTACAATGAGCAGTTCTTC.

The chain is built from TRBV7-2 and TRBJ2-3; a weak D match, TRBD1 (6 bases). The CDR3 loop spans 15 amino acids. Germline-derived CDR1 and CDR2 are SGHTA and FQGNSA. Trimming removed 6 bases from V and 0 bases from J, with 13 bases in between. The CDR3 DNA sequence: TGTGCCAGCAGGGCACGGACAGACAGCACAGATACGCAGTATTTT. Amino acids: CASRARTDSTDTQYF.

The chain combines TRBV18 with TRBJ2-7, with TRBD1 matching 9 bases. The length of the CDR3 is 15 residues. The germline gives CDR1 KGHSH, CDR2 LQKENI. The ends lost 2 bases at V and 2 bases at J; junction bases unmatched: 4. The CDR3, as DNA: TGTGCCAGCTCACCATGGGACAGGGTCCCCTACGAGCAGTACTTC. Encoded protein: CASSPWDRVPYEQYF.

V and J are TRBV7-7 and TRBJ2-3; D remains unclear. This CDR3 region has 14 residues. The V gene lost 5 bases and the J gene lost 6 bases, with 15 bases spanning the gap. Germline-derived CDR1 and CDR2 are SSHAT and FNYEAQ (reference sequence). CDR3 nucleotide sequence: TGTGCCAGCAGCCTAGACACGCAGGTGGATACGCAGTATTTT. Translation: CASSLDTQVDTQYF.

The chain couples TRBV27 to TRBJ2-3; 13 bases match TRBD2. CDR1 is MNHEY, CDR2 SMNVEV, per germline (reference sequence). The CDR3 runs 14 residues. The trim removed 7 bases at V and 3 bases at J, leaving 1 base unmatched. This chain's CDR3 is CASMGLAGTDTQYF. CDR3 DNA sequence: TGTGCCAGCATGGGACTAGCGGGGACAGATACGCAGTATTTT.